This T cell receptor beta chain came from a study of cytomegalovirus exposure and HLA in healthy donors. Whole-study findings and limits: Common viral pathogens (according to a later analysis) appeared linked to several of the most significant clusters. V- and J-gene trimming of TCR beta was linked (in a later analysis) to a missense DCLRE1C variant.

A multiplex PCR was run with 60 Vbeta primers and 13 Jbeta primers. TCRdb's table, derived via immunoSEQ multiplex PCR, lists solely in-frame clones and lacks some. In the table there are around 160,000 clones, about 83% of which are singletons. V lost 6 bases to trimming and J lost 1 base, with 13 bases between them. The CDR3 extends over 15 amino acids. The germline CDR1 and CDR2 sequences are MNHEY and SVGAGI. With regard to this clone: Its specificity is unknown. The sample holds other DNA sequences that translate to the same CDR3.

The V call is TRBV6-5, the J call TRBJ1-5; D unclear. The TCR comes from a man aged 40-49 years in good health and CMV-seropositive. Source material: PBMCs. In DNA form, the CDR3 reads TGTGCCAGCAGCCCTAGACGGATGAGCAATCAGCCCCAGCATTTT. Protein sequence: CASSPRRMSNQPQHF.